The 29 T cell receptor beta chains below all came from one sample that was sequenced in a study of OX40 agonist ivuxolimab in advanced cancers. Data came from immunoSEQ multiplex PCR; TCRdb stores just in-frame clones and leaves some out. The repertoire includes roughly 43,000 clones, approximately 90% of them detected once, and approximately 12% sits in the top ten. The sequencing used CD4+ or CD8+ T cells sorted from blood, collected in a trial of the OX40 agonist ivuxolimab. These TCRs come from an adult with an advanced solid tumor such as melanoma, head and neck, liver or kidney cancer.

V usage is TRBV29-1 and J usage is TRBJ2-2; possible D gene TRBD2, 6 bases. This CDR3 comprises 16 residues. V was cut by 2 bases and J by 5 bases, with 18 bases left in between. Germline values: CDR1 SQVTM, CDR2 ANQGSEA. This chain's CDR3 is CSVEISGGQRTGELFF. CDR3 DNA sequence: TGCAGCGTTGAAATTAGCGGAGGTCAAAGAACCGGGGAGCTGTTTTTT.

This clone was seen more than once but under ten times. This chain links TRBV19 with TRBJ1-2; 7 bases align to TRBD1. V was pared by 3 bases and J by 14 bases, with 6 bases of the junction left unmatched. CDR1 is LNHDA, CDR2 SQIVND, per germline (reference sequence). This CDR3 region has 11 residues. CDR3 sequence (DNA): TGTGCCAGTAGTATGGGACAGCACTGGACCTTC. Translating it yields CASSMGQHWTF.

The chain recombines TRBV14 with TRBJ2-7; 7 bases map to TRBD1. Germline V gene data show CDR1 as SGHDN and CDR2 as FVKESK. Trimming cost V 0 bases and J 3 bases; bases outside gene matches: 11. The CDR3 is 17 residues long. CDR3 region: CASSQETGNVLSYEQYF. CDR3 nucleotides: TGTGCCAGCAGCCAAGAGACAGGGAATGTCCTTAGCTACGAGCAGTACTTC.

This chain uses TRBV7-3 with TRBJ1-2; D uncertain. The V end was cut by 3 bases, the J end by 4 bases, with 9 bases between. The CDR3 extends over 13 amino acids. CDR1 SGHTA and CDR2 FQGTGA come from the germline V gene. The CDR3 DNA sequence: TGTGCCAGCAGCTTCGCAGGCTCCTATGGCTACACCTTC. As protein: CASSFAGSYGYTF.

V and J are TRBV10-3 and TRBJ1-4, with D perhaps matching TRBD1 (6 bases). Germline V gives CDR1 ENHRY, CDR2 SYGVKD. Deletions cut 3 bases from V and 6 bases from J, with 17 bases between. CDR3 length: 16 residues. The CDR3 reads CAISEWGGLEDEKLFF. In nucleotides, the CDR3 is TGTGCCATCAGTGAATGGGGGGGGCTGGAAGATGAAAAACTGTTTTTT.

CDR3: CASSIFGSATDTQYF. CDR3 coding DNA: TGTGCCAGTAGTATATTTGGCAGCGCCACAGATACGCAGTATTTT. The chain recombines TRBV19 with TRBJ2-3; no definite D call. Germline V gene data show CDR1 as LNHDA and CDR2 as SQIVND (reference sequence). The ends were cut back, 2 bases at V and 2 bases at J, with 11 bases in the middle. The CDR3 covers 15 residues. The full variable domain, its missing parts supplied by reference TRBV19 and TRBJ2-3, is DGGITQSPKYLFRKEGQNVTLSCEQNLNHDAMYWYRQDPGQGLRLIYYSQIVNDFQKGDIAEGYSVSREKKESFPLTVTSAQKNPTAFYLCASSIFGSATDTQYFGPGTRLTVL.

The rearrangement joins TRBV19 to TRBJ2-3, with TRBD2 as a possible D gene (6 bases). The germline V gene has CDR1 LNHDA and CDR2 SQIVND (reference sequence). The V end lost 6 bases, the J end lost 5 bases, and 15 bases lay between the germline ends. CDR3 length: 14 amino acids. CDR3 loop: CASRWSGGVDTQYF. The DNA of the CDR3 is TGTGCCAGTAGGTGGAGTGGAGGGGTAGATACGCAGTATTTT.

As DNA, the CDR3 is TGTGCCAGCAGTTTAGAGGGGAGTCCCTACAATGAGCAGTTCTTC. Translation: CASSLEGSPYNEQFF. The rearrangement joins TRBV28 to TRBJ2-1; either TRBD1 or TRBD2 may supply D (5 bases each). CDR3 length: 15 amino acids. V was pared by 2 bases and J by 2 bases, with 10 bases between. Germline CDR1 MDHEN, CDR2 SYDVKM.

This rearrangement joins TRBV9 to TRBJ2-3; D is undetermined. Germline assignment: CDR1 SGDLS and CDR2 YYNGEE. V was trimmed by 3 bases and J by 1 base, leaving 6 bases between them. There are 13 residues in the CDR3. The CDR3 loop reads CASSAPGTDTQYF. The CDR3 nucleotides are TGTGCCAGCAGCGCACCCGGCACAGATACGCAGTATTTT.

CDR3 region: CASSLEVGSPGNTIYF. CDR3 DNA sequence: TGTGCCAGCAGCTTAGAAGTGGGCTCCCCTGGAAACACCATATATTTT. The rearrangement links TRBV7-8 to TRBJ1-3, with D uncertain. Trimming removed 1 base at V and 2 bases at J, with 12 bases between. The CDR3 length is 16 residues. The germline V gene has CDR1 SGHVS and CDR2 FQNEAQ.

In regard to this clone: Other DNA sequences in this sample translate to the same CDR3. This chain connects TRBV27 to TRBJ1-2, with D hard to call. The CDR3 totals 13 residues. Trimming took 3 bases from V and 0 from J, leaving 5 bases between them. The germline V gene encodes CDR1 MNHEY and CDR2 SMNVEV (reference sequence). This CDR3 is CASSLGSNYGYTF. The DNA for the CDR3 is TGTGCCAGCAGTTTGGGATCTAACTATGGCTACACCTTC.

This chain's CDR3 is CASSALAGRNTGELFF. CDR3 in DNA: TGTGCCAGCAGCGCACTAGCGGGAAGGAATACCGGGGAGCTGTTTTTT. This chain uses TRBV9 with TRBJ2-2; TRBD2 agrees at 10 bases. With V trimmed by 3 bases and J by 5 bases, 7 bases remained unmatched. The CDR3 length is 16 residues. The germline gives CDR1 SGDLS, CDR2 YYNGEE.

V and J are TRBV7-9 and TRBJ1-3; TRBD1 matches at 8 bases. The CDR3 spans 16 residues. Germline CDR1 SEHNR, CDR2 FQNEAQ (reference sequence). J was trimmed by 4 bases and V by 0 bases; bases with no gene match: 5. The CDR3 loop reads CASSLADRVSGNTIYF. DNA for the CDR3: TGTGCCAGCAGCTTAGCGGACAGGGTGTCCGGAAACACCATATATTTT.

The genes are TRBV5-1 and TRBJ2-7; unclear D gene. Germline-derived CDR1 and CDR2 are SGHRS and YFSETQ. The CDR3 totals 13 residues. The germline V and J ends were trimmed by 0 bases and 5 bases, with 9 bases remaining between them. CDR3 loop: CASSLAKGHEQYF. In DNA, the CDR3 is TGCGCCAGCAGCTTGGCCAAGGGCCACGAGCAGTACTTC. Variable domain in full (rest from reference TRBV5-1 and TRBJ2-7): KAGVTQTPRYLIKTRGQQVTLSCSPISGHRSVSWYQQTPGQGLQFLFEYFSETQRNKGNFPGRFSGRQFSNSRSEMNVSTLELGDSALYLCASSLAKGHEQYFGPGTRLTVT.

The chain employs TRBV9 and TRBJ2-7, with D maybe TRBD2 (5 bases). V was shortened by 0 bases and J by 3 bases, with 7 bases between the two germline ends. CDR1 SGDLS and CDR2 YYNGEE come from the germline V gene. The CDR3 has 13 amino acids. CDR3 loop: CASSVGEGYEQYF. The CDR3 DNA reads TGTGCCAGCAGCGTAGGAGAGGGCTACGAGCAGTACTTC.

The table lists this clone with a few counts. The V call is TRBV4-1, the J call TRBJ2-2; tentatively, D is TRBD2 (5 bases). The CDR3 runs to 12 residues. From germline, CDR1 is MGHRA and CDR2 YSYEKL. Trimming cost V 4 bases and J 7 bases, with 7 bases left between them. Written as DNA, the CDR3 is TGCGCCAGCAGCCCCCGGGGCGGGGAGCTGTTTTTT. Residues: CASSPRGGELFF.

The CDR3 DNA reads TGTGCCAGTTCGTTCCTAGCGGGAGCACTAGAGACCCAGTACTTC. Its protein is CASSFLAGALETQYF. The chain carries TRBV19 and TRBJ2-5, with TRBD2 matching over 10 bases. The V gene end was trimmed by 8 bases and the J gene end by 4 bases; junction bases not matched to a gene: 10. Germline CDR1 LNHDA, CDR2 SQIVND (reference sequence). The CDR3 loop spans 15 amino acids.

The CDR3 region is CSVEDGVAGSLDEQFF. CDR3 DNA sequence: TGCAGCGTTGAAGACGGGGTAGCGGGAAGTTTAGATGAGCAGTTCTTC. This sequence joins TRBV29-1 and TRBJ2-1, with 8 bases matching TRBD2. The CDR3 contains 16 residues. Per germline, CDR1 SQVTM and CDR2 ANQGSEA. V shed 0 bases and J 8 bases; nucleotides not matched to a gene: 12.

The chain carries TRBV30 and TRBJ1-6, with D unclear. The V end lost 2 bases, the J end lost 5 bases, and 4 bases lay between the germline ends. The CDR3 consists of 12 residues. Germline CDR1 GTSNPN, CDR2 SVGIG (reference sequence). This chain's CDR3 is CAWSYDNSPLHF. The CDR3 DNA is TGTGCCTGGAGTTACGATAATTCACCCCTCCACTTT.

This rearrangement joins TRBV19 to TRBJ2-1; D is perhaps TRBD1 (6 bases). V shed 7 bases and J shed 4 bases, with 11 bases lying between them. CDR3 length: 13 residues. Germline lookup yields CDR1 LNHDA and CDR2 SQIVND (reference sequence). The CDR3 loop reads CASTPTGYNEQFF. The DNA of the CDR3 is TGTGCCAGTACCCCGACAGGATACAATGAGCAGTTCTTC.

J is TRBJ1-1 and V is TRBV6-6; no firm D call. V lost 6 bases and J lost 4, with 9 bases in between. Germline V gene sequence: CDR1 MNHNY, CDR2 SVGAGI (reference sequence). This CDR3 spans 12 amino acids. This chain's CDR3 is CASSHMATEAFF. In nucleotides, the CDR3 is TGTGCCAGCAGCCACATGGCCACTGAAGCTTTCTTT.

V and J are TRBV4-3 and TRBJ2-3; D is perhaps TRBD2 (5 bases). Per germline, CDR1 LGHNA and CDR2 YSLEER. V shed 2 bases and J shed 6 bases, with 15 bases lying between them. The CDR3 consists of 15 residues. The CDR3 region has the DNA TGCGCCAGCAGCCAATACGAGGGAGCCCCCGATACGCAGTATTTT. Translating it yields CASSQYEGAPDTQYF.

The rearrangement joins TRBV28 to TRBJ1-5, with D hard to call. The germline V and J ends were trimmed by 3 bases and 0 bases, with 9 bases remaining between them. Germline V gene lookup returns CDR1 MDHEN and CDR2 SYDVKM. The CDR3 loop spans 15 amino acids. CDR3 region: CASSFVRYSNQPQHF. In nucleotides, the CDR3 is TGTGCCAGCAGTTTTGTCCGGTATAGCAATCAGCCCCAGCATTTT.

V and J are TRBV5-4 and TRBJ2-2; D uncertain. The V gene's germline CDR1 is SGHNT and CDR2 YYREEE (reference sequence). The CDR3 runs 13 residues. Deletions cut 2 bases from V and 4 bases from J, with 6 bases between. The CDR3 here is CASSFFLTGELFF. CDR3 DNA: TGTGCCAGCAGCTTCTTCCTCACCGGGGAGCTGTTTTTT.

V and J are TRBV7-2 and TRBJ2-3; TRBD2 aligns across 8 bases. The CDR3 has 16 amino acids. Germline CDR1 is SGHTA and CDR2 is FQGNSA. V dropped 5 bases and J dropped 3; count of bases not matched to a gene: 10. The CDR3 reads CASSRGGAGRTDTQYF. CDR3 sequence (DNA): TGTGCCAGCAGCCGGGGGGGGGCTGGACGGACAGATACGCAGTATTTT. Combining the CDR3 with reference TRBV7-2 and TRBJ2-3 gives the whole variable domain GAGVSQSPSNKVTEKGKDVELRCDPISGHTALYWYRQSLGQGLEFLIYFQGNSAPDKSGLPSDRFSAERTGGSVSTLTIQRTQQEDSAVYLCASSRGGAGRTDTQYFGPGTRLTVL.

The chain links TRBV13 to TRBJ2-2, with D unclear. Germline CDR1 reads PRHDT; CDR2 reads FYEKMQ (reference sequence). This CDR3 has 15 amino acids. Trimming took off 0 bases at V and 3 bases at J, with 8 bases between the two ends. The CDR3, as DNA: TGTGCCAGCAGCTTAGGAATGCAGTACACCGGGGAGCTGTTTTTT. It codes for CASSLGMQYTGELFF. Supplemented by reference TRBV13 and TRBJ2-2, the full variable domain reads AAGVIQSPRHLIKEKRETATLKCYPIPRHDTVYWYQQGPGQDPQFLISFYEKMQSDKGSIPDRFSAQQFSDYHSELNMSSLELGDSALYFCASSLGMQYTGELFFGEGSRLTVL.

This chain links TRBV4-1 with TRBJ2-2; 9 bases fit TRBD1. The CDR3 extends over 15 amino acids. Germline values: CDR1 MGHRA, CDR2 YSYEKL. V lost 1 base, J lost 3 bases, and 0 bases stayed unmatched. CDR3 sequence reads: CASSQGTGDTGELFF. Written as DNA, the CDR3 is TGCGCCAGCAGCCAAGGGACAGGGGACACCGGGGAGCTGTTTTTT.

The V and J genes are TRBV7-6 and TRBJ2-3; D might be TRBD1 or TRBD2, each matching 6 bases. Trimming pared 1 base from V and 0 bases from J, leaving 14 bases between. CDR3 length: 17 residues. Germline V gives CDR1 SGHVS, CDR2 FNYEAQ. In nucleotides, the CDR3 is TGTGCCAGCAGCTTAGGTGTACCGGGGGCTAGCACAGATACGCAGTATTTT. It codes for CASSLGVPGASTDTQYF.

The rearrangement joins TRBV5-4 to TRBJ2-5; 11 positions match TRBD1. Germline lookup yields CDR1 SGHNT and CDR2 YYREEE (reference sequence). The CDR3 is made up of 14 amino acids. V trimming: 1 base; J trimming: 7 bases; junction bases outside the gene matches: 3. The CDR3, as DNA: TGTGCCAGCAGCTTGCCCGGGACAGGGGGGACCCAGTACTTC. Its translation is CASSLPGTGGTQYF.